This T cell receptor (beta chain) was obtained from a study of T-cell reconstitution after alpha-beta-depleted transplantation in children. Study findings and constraints: At one year after transplant, newly produced T cells mostly accounted for T-cell counts and diversity. Several hundred expanded graft clones reportedly gave rise to the alpha-beta T cells present about two months after transplant. Surviving recipient T cells and thymic progenitors underlay high day-60 TCRbeta diversity in some patients.

Preparing the TCRbeta library involved the use of unique molecular identifiers. Via MiXCR, TCRdb re-called the PCR reads, giving one row per CDR3 protein. The repertoire includes roughly 100,000 distinct CDR3 sequences, 7.5% to 9.5% of them detected once, and about a sixth sits in the top ten. This clonotype has a handful of counts. Its antigen is unidentified. V shed 5 bases and J shed 0 bases, with 5 bases lying between them. Germline V CDR1 and CDR2: DFQATT, SNEGSKA (reference sequence). The CDR3 runs 12 residues. Here the sequenced sample was PBMCs, taken before TCRalphabeta/CD19-depleted stem cell transplant. This chain connects TRBV20-1 to TRBJ1-5; D not certain. This sequence originates from a boy aged 2 to 10 with acute lymphoblastic leukemia, due to receive a stem cell transplant. CDR3 in amino acids: CSALNSNQPQHF. CDR3 bases: TGCAGTGCTCTTAATAGCAATCAGCCCCAGCATTTT.